These 23 T cell receptor beta chains were all obtained from the same sample, sequenced in a study (dated by TCRdb to the mid-2010s). Receptor amplification or capture employed RT-PCR. Sequenced using an Illumina MiSeq. TCRdb redid the processing of the public reads, applying fastp at Q25 and MiXCR, and retained in-frame beta chains. Each entry is one CDR3 protein sequence, shown with its most common DNA and genes. This sample gives hundreds of thousands of distinct CDR3 sequences in total; 14% of them show up just once. The ten largest clones capture roughly 3.9% of the sample. The material sequenced was memory CD4+ T cells from blood. These receptors originate from a female donor in good health, serving as a healthy control.

This clonotype has ten or more counts. V gene TRBV7-2 combines with J gene TRBJ2-1; TRBD2 matches 8 bases. The CDR3 totals 15 residues. J lost 4 bases, V lost 5 bases, and 7 bases had no gene match. The germline gives CDR1 SGHTA, CDR2 FQGNSA. DNA for the CDR3: TGTGCCAGCAGCCCCGGGGGGGCTCAATACAATGAGCAGTTCTTC. This codes for CASSPGGAQYNEQFF.

This clonotype has only a few counts. The chain links TRBV28 to TRBJ2-5; 9 nucleotides align to TRBD1. The length of the CDR3 is 13 residues. CDR1 and CDR2 from the germline V gene are MDHEN and SYDVKM. The J segment lost 4 bases and the V segment lost 8 bases, leaving 5 bases of the junction unmatched. CDR3: CASWTGDGETQYF. The DNA for the CDR3 is TGTGCCAGCTGGACAGGGGACGGAGAGACCCAGTACTTC.

The gene calls are TRBV20-1 and TRBJ2-2, with D maybe TRBD2 (6 bases). This CDR3 is built from 17 residues. Germline CDR1 and CDR2: DFQATT and SNEGSKA (reference sequence). V was cut by 1 base and J by 1 base, with 16 bases left in between. The CDR3 loop is CSARAPTGELNTGELFF. The DNA for the CDR3 is TGCAGTGCTAGAGCGCCAACGGGAGAGCTGAACACCGGGGAGCTGTTTTTT.

This clonotype was found many times. The CDR3 DNA reads as TGCAGTGCTAGGGCTCTGACAGACTCCTACGAGCAGTACTTC. Translation gives CSARALTDSYEQYF. The V gene is TRBV20-1, the J gene TRBJ2-7, with D perhaps matching TRBD1 (5 bases). The V gene's germline CDR1 is DFQATT and CDR2 SNEGSKA (reference sequence). This CDR3 has 14 residues. V gave up 3 bases and J gave up 0 bases, with 12 bases separating them.

This clonotype was found a few times. This sequence joins TRBV7-3 and TRBJ1-1; tentative D call: TRBD1 (6 bases). Germline V gene sequence: CDR1 SGHTA, CDR2 FQGTGA. The CDR3 spans 13 residues. V was trimmed by 5 bases and J by 4 bases, leaving 11 bases between them. CDR3 protein: CASSPPGATEAFF. The CDR3 DNA reads as TGTGCCAGCAGCCCCCCAGGGGCCACTGAAGCTTTCTTT.

In this sample, this clonotype turned up many times. CDR3 bases: TGTGCCAGCACCCCCAACGGGAATGAGCAGTTCTTC. Translation: CASTPNGNEQFF. This chain links TRBV12-3 or TRBV12-4 with TRBJ2-1; D gene ambiguous. V shed 7 bases and J shed 7 bases, with 11 bases lying between them. The CDR3 has 12 amino acids.

This clonotype was observed a few times. This rearrangement joins TRBV20-1 to TRBJ1-3, with 8 bases lining up with TRBD1. CDR1 is DFQATT and CDR2 is SNEGSKA in the germline V gene (reference sequence). The CDR3 covers 14 residues. Trimming took 0 bases from V and 5 from J; bases not matched to a gene: 3. The CDR3 region is CSARDRTGRNTIYF. The CDR3 DNA is TGCAGTGCTAGAGATCGGACAGGGAGAAACACCATATATTTT.

This clonotype was counted between two and nine times. The rearrangement joins TRBV11-2 to TRBJ2-7; D remains unclear. V lost 0 bases and J lost 4, with 10 bases in between. The CDR3 runs to 14 residues. CDR1 is SGHAT, CDR2 FQNNGV, per germline. The DNA for the CDR3 is TGTGCCAGCAGCTTAGAGGGTATAGGTTACGAGCAGTACTTC. Protein: CASSLEGIGYEQYF.

The chain uses TRBV5-1 and TRBJ2-3; D is unresolved. The CDR3 has 14 residues. Germline loops: CDR1 SGHRS, CDR2 YFSETQ. V was pared by 8 bases and J by 1 base, with 14 bases between. In nucleotides, the CDR3 is TGCGCCAGTCACCGCGACGTCGGCACAGATACGCAGTATTTT. Translation gives CASHRDVGTDTQYF. The full variable domain, in which reference TRBV5-1 and TRBJ2-3 provide the parts outside the CDR3, is KAGVTQTPRYLIKTRGQQVTLSCSPISGHRSVSWYQQTPGQGLQFLFEYFSETQRNKGNFPGRFSGRQFSNSRSEMNVSTLELGDSALYLCASHRDVGTDTQYFGPGTRLTVL.

This clonotype came up a few times. This chain connects TRBV12-3 or TRBV12-4 to TRBJ1-1; D ambiguous. Trimming removed 5 bases at V and 0 bases at J, with 10 bases between. There are 14 residues in the CDR3. The CDR3 reads CASSLNYLNTEAFF. CDR3 nucleotide sequence: TGTGCCAGCAGTCTTAATTATCTGAACACTGAAGCTTTCTTT.

This clonotype was picked up many times. V is TRBV10-3 and J is TRBJ2-7; D assignment may be TRBD1 or TRBD2 (6 bases each). The CDR3 extends over 15 amino acids. CDR1 and CDR2 from the germline V gene are ENHRY and SYGVKD. V dropped 2 bases and J dropped 3 bases, with 14 bases sitting between them. The CDR3 DNA reads as TGTGCCATCAGTGAGAGTGGGGGGCAAGTCTACGAGCAGTACTTC. Translation: CAISESGGQVYEQYF.

The chain joins TRBV7-2 to TRBJ2-7, with 8 positions matching TRBD2. The germline V gene has CDR1 SGHTA and CDR2 FQGNSA. Trimming took 3 bases from V and 6 from J; bases not matched to a gene: 7. CDR3 length: 14 residues. The CDR3 sequence: CASSLDAGGSEQYF. The CDR3 nucleotides are TGTGCCAGCAGCTTGGATGCGGGAGGTAGCGAGCAGTACTTC.

This clonotype was recorded a few times. This sequence joins TRBV7-2 and TRBJ2-5, with no clear D. There are 14 residues in the CDR3. CDR1 is SGHTA, CDR2 FQGNSA, per germline. Trimming shortened V by 5 bases and J by 7 bases, and 17 bases separated the two germline ends. Here the CDR3 DNA reads TGTGCCAGCAGCAAGGATCGTCTGCGTGGGACCCAGTACTTC. Translation gives CASSKDRLRGTQYF.

At least ten counts were recorded for this clonotype. The V gene is TRBV5-1, the J gene TRBJ1-1; D remains unclear. The V gene's germline CDR1 is SGHRS and CDR2 YFSETQ. Deletions cut 7 bases from V and 3 bases from J, with 16 bases between. This CDR3 comprises 14 residues. In nucleotides, the CDR3 is TGCGCCAGCCTGCCCGGTGACCTGCACACTGAAGCTTTCTTT. Its protein is CASLPGDLHTEAFF. The full variable domain, with the rest looked up from reference TRBV5-1 and TRBJ1-1, is KAGVTQTPRYLIKTRGQQVTLSCSPISGHRSVSWYQQTPGQGLQFLFEYFSETQRNKGNFPGRFSGRQFSNSRSEMNVSTLELGDSALYLCASLPGDLHTEAFFGQGTRLTVV.

Only a few counts were recorded for this clonotype. The CDR3 DNA reads TGCAGTGCCCCTCCTAGTAGCGGGAGAACCGGGGAGCTGTTTTTT. This translates into CSAPPSSGRTGELFF. J is TRBJ2-2 and V is TRBV20-1; 9 bases are a match to TRBD2. The length of the CDR3 is 15 residues. Germline lookup yields CDR1 DFQATT and CDR2 SNEGSKA (reference sequence). V shed 6 bases, J shed 5 bases, and the junction held 10 bases outside the gene matches.

In its sample, this clonotype was seen a few times. The V and J genes are TRBV28 and TRBJ2-7; the match to TRBD2 covers 8 bases. CDR3 length: 14 amino acids. Germline CDR1 MDHEN, CDR2 SYDVKM. V shed 6 bases and J 3 bases; nucleotides not matched to a gene: 7. This chain's CDR3 is CASSTRTSSYEQYF. The CDR3 DNA is TGTGCCAGCAGCACACGGACTAGCAGCTACGAGCAGTACTTC.

The CDR3 spells CASSVLGDYYNEQFF. DNA of the CDR3: TGTGCCAGCAGCGTTTTGGGAGACTACTACAATGAGCAGTTCTTC. V gene TRBV9 combines with J gene TRBJ2-1; possibly TRBD2 for D (5 bases). Germline values: CDR1 SGDLS, CDR2 YYNGEE. The CDR3 sequence is 15 residues long. Between the trimmed V and J ends, which lost 2 bases and 3 bases, there was a span of 12 bases.

V is TRBV5-1 and J is TRBJ2-7; a possible D gene is TRBD2 (5 bases). Per the germline V gene, CDR1 is SGHRS and CDR2 is YFSETQ. The V and J ends lost 4 bases and 1 base respectively, with 12 bases between them. There are 14 residues in the CDR3. The CDR3 nucleotides read TGCGCCAGCAGCCGTGCCGGGGTATCCTACGAGCAGTACTTC. Protein product: CASSRAGVSYEQYF.

CDR3 DNA: TGCAGTGCTAGAGATCCATTTCGGGGCGCAACTAATGAAAAACTGTTTTTT. It encodes CSARDPFRGATNEKLFF. The chain couples TRBV20-1 to TRBJ1-4; D possibly corresponds to TRBD1 (5 bases). Trimming cost V 0 bases and J 0 bases, with 14 bases left between them. In germline, CDR1 is DFQATT, CDR2 SNEGSKA (reference sequence). The CDR3 is 17 amino acids.

This clonotype was observed a handful of times. The V call is TRBV20-1, the J call TRBJ2-7; 12 bases are shared with TRBD2. V gave up 3 bases and J gave up 0 bases; unmatched junction bases: 3. The length of the CDR3 is 15 residues. Looked up from germline, CDR1 is DFQATT and CDR2 is SNEGSKA (reference sequence). In DNA, the CDR3 is TGCAGTGCTAGCTCGGGACTAGCGGGCTCCTACGAGCAGTACTTC. The encoded protein is CSASSGLAGSYEQYF.

This clonotype turned up a few times. V usage is TRBV20-1 and J usage is TRBJ2-1; D is uncertain. The V and J ends lost 5 bases and 4 bases respectively, with 15 bases between them. The CDR3 length is 14 residues. Germline V gene sequence: CDR1 DFQATT, CDR2 SNEGSKA (reference sequence). The CDR3 region is CSAPSAATYNEQFF. In nucleotides, the CDR3 is TGCAGTGCTCCTTCTGCGGCCACTTACAATGAGCAGTTCTTC.

This clonotype showed up many times. This CDR3 is CASSWRGRGETQYF. CDR3 coding DNA: TGCGCCAGCAGCTGGCGGGGGAGAGGAGAGACCCAGTACTTC. The gene calls are TRBV5-1 and TRBJ2-5; 7 bases line up with TRBD2. V lost 3 bases to trimming and J lost 4 bases; unmatched junction nucleotides: 6. The germline V gene has CDR1 SGHRS and CDR2 YFSETQ. This CDR3 has 14 amino acids.

The J gene is TRBJ2-2, the V gene TRBV5-4; D unresolved. Trimming removed 4 bases at V and 0 bases at J, with 13 bases between. In germline, CDR1 is SGHNT, CDR2 YYREEE (reference sequence). The CDR3 is made up of 16 amino acids. Here the CDR3 reads CASSAELAANTGELFF. The CDR3 coding sequence is TGTGCCAGCAGCGCCGAATTGGCGGCGAACACCGGGGAGCTGTTTTTT. Full variable domain (missing parts from reference TRBV5-4 and TRBJ2-2): ETGVTQSPTHLIKTRGQQVTLRCSSQSGHNTVSWYQQALGQGPQFIFQYYREEENGRGNFPPRFSGLQFPNYSSELNVNALELDDSALYLCASSAELAANTGELFFGEGSRLTVL.